This entry lists 10 T cell receptor beta chains sequenced from one sample in a study of blood T cell repertoires in COVID-19. Some clones are missing from TCRdb's copy, which holds only in-frame ones; the method was immunoSEQ multiplex PCR. The sample yields 270,000 or so clones, 84% seen once. The sequencing input was peripheral blood. Receptors originate from a human donor with COVID-19, enrolled during active disease. The donor label of this sample is uncertain.

The chain is built from TRBV9 and TRBJ2-2, with no clear D. Germline assignment: CDR1 SGDLS and CDR2 YYNGEE. V was shortened by 4 bases and J by 2 bases, with 12 bases between the two germline ends. The CDR3 has 15 amino acids. Written as DNA, the CDR3 is TGTGCCAGCAGCCCCCGACACACAAACACCGGGGAGCTGTTTTTT. It encodes CASSPRHTNTGELFF.

The chain joins TRBV11-2 to TRBJ1-2, with D perhaps TRBD1 (6 bases). This CDR3 has 17 amino acids. Germline V lookup: CDR1 SGHAT, CDR2 FQNNGV. The V gene lost 6 bases and the J gene lost 4 bases, with 24 bases spanning the gap. CDR3 coding DNA: TGTGCCAGCAGATACAGGGACGTACCAGAATTTATCTATGGCTACACCTTC. It specifies CASRYRDVPEFIYGYTF.

Only a few counts were recorded for this clone. The V gene is TRBV10-1, the J gene TRBJ2-1, with D perhaps TRBD1 (6 bases). The CDR3 is 17 residues long. Trimming took off 3 bases at V and 0 bases at J, with 15 bases between the two ends. Germline loops: CDR1 WNHNN, CDR2 SYGVQD (reference sequence). CDR3 DNA sequence: TGCGCCAGCAGTGATTCTTCACAGGGCCTCTCCTACAATGAGCAGTTCTTC. Translated: CASSDSSQGLSYNEQFF.

The count of this clone is one. The chain links TRBV3-1 (or the pseudogene TRBV3-2) to TRBJ1-6; 11 bases are a match to TRBD1. V was pared by 5 bases and J by 9 bases, with 3 bases of the junction left unmatched. CDR3 length equals 14 residues. The V gene's germline CDR1 is LGHDT and CDR2 YNNKEL (reference sequence). CDR3 in amino acids: CASSSGTGGSPLHF. The CDR3 region has the DNA TGTGCCAGCAGCTCCGGGACAGGGGGTTCACCCCTCCACTTT.

The chain is built from TRBV10-3 and TRBJ1-2, with D possibly being TRBD1 (5 bases). The germline V and J ends were trimmed by 4 bases and 4 bases, with 10 bases remaining between them. Germline assignment: CDR1 ENHRY and CDR2 SYGVKD. The CDR3 covers 13 residues. This CDR3 is CAISVGDFYGYTF. CDR3 sequence (DNA): TGTGCCATCAGTGTCGGGGACTTCTATGGCTACACCTTC.

The chain uses TRBV10-3 and TRBJ1-2; tentative D call: TRBD1 (6 bases). This CDR3 region has 15 residues. Per the germline V gene, CDR1 is ENHRY and CDR2 is SYGVKD. Trimming removed 9 bases at V and 0 bases at J, with 17 bases between. CDR3 DNA: TGTGCCATACGACCGGGGGGCGATTCTAACTATGGCTACACCTTC. Its translation is CAIRPGGDSNYGYTF.

The table lists this clone with a count of one. The chain employs TRBV2 and TRBJ2-7; TRBD2 agrees at 10 bases. Germline CDR1 and CDR2: SNHLY and FYNNEI. The CDR3 consists of 19 residues. Trimming took 6 bases from V and 2 from J; bases not matched to a gene: 19. CDR3 in amino acids: CASRPINMSGRDNPYEQYF. CDR3 sequence (DNA): TGTGCCAGCAGGCCCATCAATATGAGCGGGAGGGATAATCCCTACGAGCAGTACTTC.

The table lists this clone with many counts. The rearrangement joins TRBV11-2 to TRBJ2-1, with 12 bases aligning to TRBD2. V lost 7 bases, J lost 7 bases, and 5 bases stayed unmatched. There are 14 residues in the CDR3. Germline CDR1 reads SGHAT; CDR2 reads FQNNGV. The CDR3 DNA reads TGTGCCAGCAACCTAGCGGGAGGGGGGAATGAGCAGTTCTTC. It is translated as CASNLAGGGNEQFF.

V usage is TRBV11-3 and J usage is TRBJ1-5; D possibly corresponds to TRBD1 (6 bases). CDR3 length: 19 amino acids. The germline gives CDR1 SGHNT, CDR2 YENEEA. The V and J ends lost 2 bases and 4 bases respectively, with 24 bases between them. The DNA for the CDR3 is TGTGCCAGCAGCTTAAGAATCTGGGGGCGGCTCTCGCCAAATCAGCCCCAGCATTTT. This translates into CASSLRIWGRLSPNQPQHF. Drawing the rest from reference TRBV11-3 and TRBJ1-5, the complete variable domain is EAGVVQSPRYKIIEKKQPVAFWCNPISGHNTLYWYLQNLGQGPELLIRYENEEAVDDSQLPKDRFSAERLKGVDSTLKIQPAELGDSAVYLCASSLRIWGRLSPNQPQHFGDGTRLSIL.

The chain couples TRBV19 to TRBJ2-5; TRBD2 might be the D (6 bases). CDR1 and CDR2 (germline): LNHDA, SQIVND (reference sequence). Trimming took off 3 bases at V and 2 bases at J, with 13 bases between the two ends. The CDR3 consists of 15 residues. In nucleotides, the CDR3 is TGTGCCAGTAGTATGACTAGTGAGCCGCAAGAGACCCAGTACTTC. Its translation: CASSMTSEPQETQYF. The variable domain in full, with the rest retrieved from reference TRBV19 and TRBJ2-5, is DGGITQSPKYLFRKEGQNVTLSCEQNLNHDAMYWYRQDPGQGLRLIYYSQIVNDFQKGDIAEGYSVSREKKESFPLTVTSAQKNPTAFYLCASSMTSEPQETQYFGPGTRLLVL.